This T cell receptor (beta chain) originates from a study of technical replicates of blood from a few donors. Profiled with immunoSEQ multiplex PCR; TCRdb holds only in-frame clones, not every one. The table includes tens of thousands of clones, roughly 89% detected once. CDR1 and CDR2 (germline): SNHLY, FYNNEI. CDR3 length: 14 residues. The J segment lost 3 bases and the V segment lost 6 bases, leaving 5 bases of the junction unmatched. The sequenced material came from PBMCs. This clonotype originated in a human donor in good health. Some clones in this sample may be carry-over from other donors' samples. The chain links TRBV2 to TRBJ1-1; 9 positions agree with TRBD1. CDR3 bases: TGTGCCAGCAGCCTGCGGGACAGGGACACTGAAGCTTTCTTT. This translates into CASSLRDRDTEAFF.